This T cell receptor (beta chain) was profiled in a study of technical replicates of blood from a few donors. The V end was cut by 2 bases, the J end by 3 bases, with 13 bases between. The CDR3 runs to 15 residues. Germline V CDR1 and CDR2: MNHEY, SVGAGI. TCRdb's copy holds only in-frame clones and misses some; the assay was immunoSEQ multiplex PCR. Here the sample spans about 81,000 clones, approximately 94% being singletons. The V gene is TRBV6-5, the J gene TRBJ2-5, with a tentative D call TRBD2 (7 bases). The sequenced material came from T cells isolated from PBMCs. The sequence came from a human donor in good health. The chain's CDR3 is CASSYVGGGEETQYF. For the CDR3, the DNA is TGTGCCAGCAGTTACGTGGGAGGGGGAGAAGAGACCCAGTACTTC.